This T cell receptor beta chain was sequenced for a study of blood T cell repertoires in COVID-19. About the study: Sample material is recorded as cDNA or gDNA derived from T cells, B-cell-depleted T cells, or PBMCs.

This CDR3 has 19 residues. Looked up from germline, CDR1 is SGHRS and CDR2 is YFSETQ. With V trimmed by 1 base and J by 2 bases, 14 bases remained unmatched. Using immunoSEQ multiplex PCR, the repertoire was profiled, and TCRdb retains in-frame clones only, with some absent. This table has 200,000 to 250,000 clones, 82% appearing once. The chain uses TRBV5-1 and TRBJ2-7; 11 nucleotides line up with TRBD1. The source of this sequence is a young woman with acute or convalescent COVID-19. Sample: peripheral blood. Here the CDR3 reads CASSLIGTGGTQITYEQYF. CDR3 nucleotide sequence: TGCGCCAGCAGCTTGATAGGGACAGGGGGAACCCAAATTACCTACGAGCAGTACTTC.